This entry features one T cell receptor (beta chain) sequence. This sample was included in a study of CD8 T cells in Susac syndrome. The V end lost 2 bases, the J end lost 6 bases, and 14 bases lay between the germline ends. The CDR3 has 15 residues. Per germline, CDR1 LNHDA and CDR2 SQIVND (reference sequence). The authors reverse transcribed about 0.5 to 1 ug RNA with random hexamers. TCRdb fed the immunoSEQ multiplex PCR reads into MiXCR, producing one record per CDR3 protein. Here the sample spans 180,000 or so distinct CDR3 sequences, more than 90% being singletons. Sequencing targeted TCR beta in blood CD8+ and CD4+ T cells.

The source of this sequence is a human donor with multiple sclerosis. The specimen was CD4+ T cells from PBMCs. J is TRBJ2-1 and V is TRBV19; D gene uncertain. CDR3 nucleotides: TGTGCCAGTAGTATATTAGGACCCAAATCCAATGAGCAGTTCTTC. This encodes CASSILGPKSNEQFF.